These 32 T cell receptor beta chains came from one sample sequenced in a study of CD8+CD57+ T cells in acquired aplastic anemia. The TCR beta profiling, which covered VDJ combination and CDR3 sequence, was carried out using genomic DNA as the template. One entry per CDR3 protein results from TCRdb running MiXCR on the reads. This table holds 210,000 or so distinct CDR3 sequences, about half found once. The sequenced patients had an expansion of CD8+CD57+ cells seen by flow cytometry. The sample comprised sorted CD4+, CD8+, or CD8+CD57+ T cells (not recorded which) from PBMCs. The source of these receptors is a human donor with aplastic anemia.

The chain is built from TRBV7-4 and TRBJ2-1; no firm D call. The CDR3 totals 14 residues. Germline V gene sequence: CDR1 SGHVT, CDR2 SQSDAQ. V was cut by 1 base and J by 5 bases, with 9 bases left in between. In DNA form, the CDR3 reads TGTGCCAGCAGCTTAGATCCCCCGAACAATGAGCAGTTCTTC. Its translation is CASSLDPPNNEQFF.

V usage is TRBV12-3 or TRBV12-4 and J usage is TRBJ1-2, with D unresolved. The ends were cut back, 5 bases at V and 5 bases at J, with 9 bases in the middle. The CDR3 spans 12 residues. Here the CDR3 reads CASSERSYGYTF. In DNA, the CDR3 is TGTGCCAGCAGTGAACGGTCTTATGGCTACACCTTC.

The V and J genes are TRBV29-1 and TRBJ2-7, with TRBD2 identical over 12 bases. The CDR3 runs 13 residues. V was clipped by 6 bases and J by 3 bases; unmatched bases: 3. Germline CDR1 is SQVTM and CDR2 is ANQGSEA. In DNA, the CDR3 is TGCAGCGTGGCGACTAGCGGGGGCTACGAGCAGTACTTC. This translates into CSVATSGGYEQYF.

The table lists this clonotype with many counts. The chain has TRBV6-2 or TRBV6-3 and TRBJ2-1, with D hard to call. This CDR3 has 14 amino acids. The germline V gene has CDR1 MNHEY and CDR2 SVGEGT. V shed 0 bases and J shed 7 bases, with 10 bases lying between them. Here the CDR3 reads CASSYSSQRNEQFF. Here the CDR3 DNA reads TGTGCCAGCAGTTACTCGAGCCAACGAAATGAGCAGTTCTTC.

The gene calls are TRBV24-1 and TRBJ2-1, with D maybe TRBD1 (6 bases). The CDR3 length is 15 residues. The V gene's germline CDR1 is KGHDR and CDR2 SFDVKD. V was trimmed by 4 bases and J by 1 base, leaving 10 bases between them. DNA for the CDR3: TGTGCCACCAGTGAGACAGGTGGGTCCTACAATGAGCAGTTCTTC. This translates into CATSETGGSYNEQFF.

This clonotype was seen more than once but under ten times. J is TRBJ1-2 and V is TRBV15; no clear D gene. V lost 0 bases and J lost 6, with 5 bases in between. CDR3 size: 12 residues. Germline V lookup: CDR1 LNHNV, CDR2 YYDKDF (reference sequence). The CDR3 sequence: CATSRDMNGYTF. In nucleotides, the CDR3 is TGTGCCACCAGCAGAGATATGAATGGCTACACCTTC.

This clonotype came up a few times. This chain links TRBV7-9 with TRBJ1-2; the match to TRBD1 covers 7 bases. The germline V gene has CDR1 SEHNR and CDR2 FQNEAQ (reference sequence). The CDR3 sequence is 14 residues long. J gave up 7 bases and V 6 bases, and 11 bases lay outside the gene matches. CDR3 in DNA: TGTGCCAGCAGACCGGGACAGACCTTTAGTGGCTACACCTTC. This codes for CASRPGQTFSGYTF.

This clonotype was seen a handful of times. This sequence joins TRBV7-6 and TRBJ1-6, with unresolved D. The CDR3 spans 15 residues. CDR1 SGHVS and CDR2 FNYEAQ come from the germline V gene. The V gene lost 3 bases and the J gene lost 4 bases, with 10 bases spanning the gap. This CDR3 reads CASSLETGYNSPLHF. CDR3 in DNA: TGTGCCAGCAGCTTGGAAACGGGGTATAATTCACCCCTCCACTTT.

This clonotype showed up many times. The genes are TRBV3-1 and TRBJ1-3; D gene unclear. The CDR3 is 14 residues long. CDR1 is LGHDT and CDR2 is YNNKEL in the germline V gene (reference sequence). Trimming left V 4 bases short and J 2 bases short, with 9 bases between. The CDR3 protein is CASSLGMTGNTIYF. For the CDR3, the DNA is TGTGCCAGCAGCCTGGGGATGACTGGAAACACCATATATTTT.

As concerns this clonotype: A junction end diverges from the germline sequence, so it may reflect a read error. The CDR3 nucleotides are TGTGCTAGCAGCCAGCAGACAGGGGGGAACTATGGCTACGCCTTC. Amino acids: CASSQQTGGNYGYAF. V and J are TRBV7-2 and TRBJ1-2, with 9 nucleotides matching TRBD1. This CDR3 spans 15 amino acids. Germline CDR1 is SGHTA and CDR2 is FQGNSA.

This clonotype was observed a handful of times. A single base separates this from a much larger clone, so it may be a read error. V is TRBV5-5 and J is TRBJ2-1; perhaps D is TRBD1 or TRBD2 (5 bases each). Deletions cut 3 bases from V and 7 bases from J, with 20 bases between. Germline V gives CDR1 SGHKS, CDR2 YYEKEE (reference sequence). This CDR3 contains 16 residues. In DNA, the CDR3 is TGTGCCAGCAGCTCTGCAGGGAGCCCGCCACTTAATGAGCAGTTCTTC. This codes for CASSSAGSPPLNEQFF. The full variable domain, in which reference TRBV5-5 and TRBJ2-1 provide the parts outside the CDR3, is DAGVTQSPTHLIKTRGQQVTLRCSPISGHKSVSWYQQVLGQGPQFIFQYYEKEERGRGNFPDRFSARQFPNYSSELNVNALLLGDSALYLCASSSAGSPPLNEQFFGPGTRLTVL.

There are many counts of this clonotype. V is TRBV20-1 and J is TRBJ2-5; 12 bases agree with TRBD2. Trimming at V came to 4 bases and at J to 2 bases, leaving 5 bases not matched to a gene. Germline CDR1 reads DFQATT; CDR2 reads SNEGSKA (reference sequence). This CDR3 is built from 15 residues. The CDR3 nucleotides read TGCAGTGCTAAAAGGACTAGCGGGGAGCAAGAGACCCAGTACTTC. It encodes CSAKRTSGEQETQYF.

In its sample, this clonotype was seen many times. The chain uses TRBV18 and TRBJ1-5; D is unclear. V shed 1 base and J shed 7 bases, with 5 bases lying between them. The CDR3 length is 12 residues. Germline V CDR1 and CDR2: KGHSH, LQKENI. DNA for the CDR3: TGTGCCAGCTCACCACGCGACCAGCCCCAGCATTTT. Translated: CASSPRDQPQHF.

In its sample, this clonotype was seen many times. The V and J genes are TRBV19 and TRBJ1-3, with D unresolved. The CDR3 is made up of 13 amino acids. Between the trimmed V and J ends, which lost 7 bases and 2 bases, there was a span of 9 bases. Germline V lookup: CDR1 LNHDA, CDR2 SQIVND (reference sequence). CDR3 sequence reads: CASTGFAGNTIYF. The CDR3 DNA reads TGTGCCAGTACCGGGTTCGCTGGAAACACCATATATTTT. The full variable domain, completed using reference TRBV19 and TRBJ1-3, is DGGITQSPKYLFRKEGQNVTLSCEQNLNHDAMYWYRQDPGQGLRLIYYSQIVNDFQKGDIAEGYSVSREKKESFPLTVTSAQKNPTAFYLCASTGFAGNTIYFGEGSWLTVV.

The chain links TRBV9 to TRBJ1-1, with D perhaps matching TRBD1 (5 bases). The CDR3 extends over 14 amino acids. V gave up 0 bases and J gave up 1 base, with 7 bases separating them. Germline CDR1 reads SGDLS; CDR2 reads YYNGEE. The CDR3 nucleotides are TGTGCCAGCAGCGTAGGACAGCAGAACACTGAAGCTTTCTTT. As protein: CASSVGQQNTEAFF.

The chain couples TRBV15 to TRBJ2-5; 9 bases line up with TRBD2. CDR3 length: 14 amino acids. Per the germline V gene, CDR1 is LNHNV and CDR2 is YYDKDF (reference sequence). Germline trimming cut 2 bases from V and 5 bases from J; bases unmatched to any gene: 3. CDR3 region: CATSRSSGAETQYF. For the CDR3, the DNA is TGTGCCACCAGCAGATCTAGCGGGGCGGAGACCCAGTACTTC.

The V and J genes are TRBV6-5 and TRBJ2-7, with 9 bases that match TRBD1. J was trimmed by 4 bases and V by 11 bases; bases with no gene match: 9. Germline values: CDR1 MNHEY, CDR2 SVGAGI. The CDR3 totals 13 residues. CDR3 in DNA: TGTGCCGGCGGCCCGACAGGGGGATACGAGCAGTACTTC. Protein product: CAGGPTGGYEQYF.

This clonotype was recorded many times. The rearrangement uses TRBV7-3 and TRBJ2-3; TRBD1 or TRBD2 may be the D gene (6 bases each). The CDR3 loop spans 15 amino acids. Germline CDR1 reads SGHTA; CDR2 reads FQGTGA. V lost 5 bases to trimming and J lost 7 bases, with 19 bases between them. CDR3 in DNA: TGTGCCAGCAGCCAAGGGGGAGGAGGGGGGAATACGCAGTATTTT. Its protein product is CASSQGGGGGNTQYF.

The rearrangement joins TRBV7-9 to TRBJ2-7; 7 nucleotides match TRBD2. Looked up from germline, CDR1 is SEHNR and CDR2 is FQNEAQ (reference sequence). Trimming cost V 5 bases and J 2 bases; bases outside gene matches: 3. The CDR3 contains 13 residues. CDR3 DNA: TGTGCCAGCAGCAGCGGGATGCCCTACGAGCAGTACTTC. This sequence encodes CASSSGMPYEQYF.

Many counts were recorded for this clonotype. The chain carries TRBV6-1 and TRBJ1-5; TRBD1 is a possible D gene (6 bases). The germline CDR1 and CDR2 sequences are MNHNS and SASEGT. This CDR3 spans 15 amino acids. Trimming stripped 3 bases from V and 0 bases from J, with 9 bases between. The CDR3 loop is CASSEYRDSNQPQHF. The CDR3 DNA reads TGTGCCAGCAGTGAGTACAGGGATAGCAATCAGCCCCAGCATTTT.

The rearrangement links TRBV7-8 to TRBJ1-1, with no clear D. The V gene's germline CDR1 is SGHVS and CDR2 FQNEAQ. The CDR3 covers 15 residues. The V end lost 0 bases, the J end lost 0 bases, and 8 bases lay between the germline ends. CDR3 nucleotides: TGTGCCAGCAGCTTAGCGCGAGTGATGAACACTGAAGCTTTCTTT. It is translated as CASSLARVMNTEAFF.

This clonotype was detected many times. The CDR3, as DNA: TGTGCCAGCACCCAAGGGTATCAGCCCCAGCATTTT. It yields the protein CASTQGYQPQHF. The chain combines TRBV7-9 with TRBJ1-5; D is unclear. The V end lost 7 bases, the J end lost 5 bases, and 9 bases lay between the germline ends. The CDR3 consists of 12 residues. Germline assignment: CDR1 SEHNR and CDR2 FQNEAQ (reference sequence).

The genes are TRBV20-1 and TRBJ2-7; D call uncertain. Per germline, CDR1 DFQATT and CDR2 SNEGSKA (reference sequence). CDR3 size: 12 residues. V lost 4 bases and J lost 6, with 13 bases in between. CDR3 amino acids: CSAKLHHTEQYF. The CDR3 DNA reads as TGCAGTGCTAAACTCCACCATACCGAGCAGTACTTC.

This clonotype was seen ten or more times. V is TRBV7-9 and J is TRBJ2-3; 8 bases line up with TRBD1. This CDR3 has 14 amino acids. Germline assignment: CDR1 SEHNR and CDR2 FQNEAQ (reference sequence). V trimming: 5 bases; J trimming: 1 base; junction bases outside the gene matches: 2. CDR3 sequence reads: CASSPDRGTDTQYF. CDR3 sequence (DNA): TGTGCCAGCAGCCCGGACAGGGGCACAGATACGCAGTATTTT.

The chain employs TRBV3-1 and TRBJ2-2; 10 positions agree with TRBD2. V shed 2 bases and J 3 bases; nucleotides not matched to a gene: 3. This CDR3 contains 16 residues. The germline V gene has CDR1 LGHDT and CDR2 YNNKEL (reference sequence). CDR3 in DNA: TGTGCCAGCAGCCAATTAGCGGGGGGACACACCGGGGAGCTGTTTTTT. Protein product: CASSQLAGGHTGELFF.

The chain combines TRBV5-8 with TRBJ2-6; D call uncertain. CDR1 and CDR2 from the germline V gene are SGHTS and YDEGEE. Trimming took 4 bases from V and 5 from J, leaving 13 bases between them. This CDR3 contains 15 residues. CDR3 residues: CASSHVTDRANVLTF. The CDR3 bases are TGTGCCAGCAGCCACGTAACCGACAGGGCCAACGTCCTGACTTTC. The complete variable domain, with remaining parts taken from reference TRBV5-8 and TRBJ2-6, reads EAGVTQSPTHLIKTRGQQATLRCSPISGHTSVYWYQQALGLGLQFLLWYDEGEERNRGNFPPRFSGRQFPNYSSELNVNALELEDSALYLCASSHVTDRANVLTFGAGSRLTVL.

This chain links TRBV10-3 with TRBJ2-1; 9 nucleotides align to TRBD2. Germline CDR1 and CDR2: ENHRY and SYGVKD. The CDR3 covers 15 residues. After removal of 3 bases from V and 6 bases from J, the junction contained 6 bases not matched to a gene. The CDR3 sequence is CAISDVRGGGNEQFF. The CDR3 region has the DNA TGTGCCATCAGTGATGTGCGGGGGGGGGGCAATGAGCAGTTCTTC.

This clonotype showed up just a few times. The chain couples TRBV28 to TRBJ1-1; a weak D match, TRBD1 (5 bases). Trimming took 3 bases from V and 1 from J, leaving 9 bases between them. The CDR3 sequence is 14 residues long. Germline V gene lookup returns CDR1 MDHEN and CDR2 SYDVKM. In DNA, the CDR3 is TGTGCCAGCAGTTTGAGTCAGGGGAACACTGAAGCTTTCTTT. Translated: CASSLSQGNTEAFF.

This clonotype appeared a few times. The chain recombines TRBV29-1 with TRBJ1-1, with D possibly TRBD1 on 5 matching bases. CDR3 length: 13 residues. V shed 7 bases and J shed 8 bases, with 20 bases lying between them. Germline CDR1 is SQVTM and CDR2 is ANQGSEA. The CDR3 DNA sequence: TGCAGCGCCGGTACAGGTGCCCCCACCGAAGCTTTCTTT. Encoded protein: CSAGTGAPTEAFF.

The chain has TRBV30 and TRBJ1-1; D is unresolved. The V gene's germline CDR1 is GTSNPN and CDR2 SVGIG (reference sequence). V was cut by 0 bases and J by 5 bases, with 10 bases left in between. The CDR3 sequence is 13 residues long. The CDR3 here is CAWSVTGLTEAFF. CDR3 coding DNA: TGTGCCTGGAGTGTAACTGGGTTAACTGAAGCTTTCTTT.

On this clonotype: A much bigger clone sits one base away, suggesting this may be a read error. J is TRBJ2-5 and V is TRBV7-2; the D gene is possibly TRBD1 (5 bases). Germline V gene sequence: CDR1 SGHTA, CDR2 FQGNSA. The CDR3 totals 15 residues. The DNA for the CDR3 is TGTGCCAGCAGCTTAGATCTAGGGGCGCAAGAGATCCAGTACTTC. Protein: CASSLDLGAQEIQYF.

To note about this clonotype: This could be a read error, since a much larger clone is one nucleotide away. This chain joins TRBV20-1 and TRBJ2-5, with D unresolved. V gave up 6 bases and J gave up 7 bases, with 9 bases separating them. From germline, CDR1 is DFQATT and CDR2 SNEGSKA (reference sequence). The CDR3 is 10 amino acids. CDR3 in amino acids: CSALKGTQYF. The CDR3 nucleotides read TGCAGTGCCCTTAAAGGGACCCAGTACTTC.